One T cell receptor (beta chain) is described in this entry. Germline trimming cut 1 base from V and 2 bases from J; bases unmatched to any gene: 5. There are 17 residues in the CDR3. Germline V lookup: CDR1 SQVTM, CDR2 ANQGSEA. This sample is drawn from a study of T cells in Graves' hyperthyroidism and ophthalmopathy. TCR beta CDR3 region amplification was performed from RNA transcripts. The primer set for the first-round RT-PCR of the TCR CDR3 was HTBI. TCRdb independently ran MiXCR on the multiplex PCR reads; one entry per CDR3 protein. The sample lists about 700,000 distinct CDR3 sequences, 11% to 15% seen once, with 9.5% to 13% in the top ten.

The rearrangement uses TRBV29-1 and TRBJ2-6; TRBD1 matches 10 bases. The sample consisted of blood. This sequence was found in a woman younger than 30 with Graves' hyperthyroidism. The CDR3 spells CSVEGRQGATGANVLTF. CDR3 sequence (DNA): TGCAGCGTTGAAGGGCGACAGGGGGCGACTGGGGCCAACGTCCTGACTTTC.